This TCR beta chain is drawn from a study of T cell repertoires in cytomegalovirus infection. As for the study in general: From public TCR beta signatures came an indication of both CMV infection and matching HLA type.

Turning to this clonotype: Its cognate antigen is unknown.

Overall study findings and caveats: There were HLA-C-restricted CMV-specific TCR beta clonotypes dominating the ex vivo response.

In TCRdb, the reads were re-called with MiXCR into one record per CDR3 protein. The data show under 350,000 distinct CDR3 sequences, around a tenth seen once. Sequencing used PBMCs. This TCR derives from a human donor in good health (CMV status not recorded). Some clones in this sample may be carry-over from other donors' samples.

The CDR3 bases are TGTGCCAGCAGCGTAGGACAGCGGGCGGCAGGAGGTCTCTATGGCTACACCTTC. It yields the protein CASSVGQRAAGGLYGYTF. This chain connects TRBV9 to TRBJ1-2; D is perhaps TRBD1 (5 bases). This CDR3 region has 18 residues. V was shortened by 0 bases and J by 4 bases, with 22 bases between the two germline ends. The germline CDR1 and CDR2 sequences are SGDLS and YYNGEE.